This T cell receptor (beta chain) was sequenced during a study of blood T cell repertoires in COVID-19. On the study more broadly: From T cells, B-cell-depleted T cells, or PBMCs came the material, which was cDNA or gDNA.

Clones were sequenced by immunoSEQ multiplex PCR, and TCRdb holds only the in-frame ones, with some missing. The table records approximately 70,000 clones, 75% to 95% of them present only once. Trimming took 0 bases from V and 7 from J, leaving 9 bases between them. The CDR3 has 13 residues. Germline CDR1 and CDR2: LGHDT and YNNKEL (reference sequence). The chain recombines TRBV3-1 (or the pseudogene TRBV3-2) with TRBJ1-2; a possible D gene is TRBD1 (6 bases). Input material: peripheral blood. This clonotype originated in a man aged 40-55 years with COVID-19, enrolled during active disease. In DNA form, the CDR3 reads TGTGCCAGCAGCCAAGAGGGGGCTTTTGGCTACACCTTC. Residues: CASSQEGAFGYTF.